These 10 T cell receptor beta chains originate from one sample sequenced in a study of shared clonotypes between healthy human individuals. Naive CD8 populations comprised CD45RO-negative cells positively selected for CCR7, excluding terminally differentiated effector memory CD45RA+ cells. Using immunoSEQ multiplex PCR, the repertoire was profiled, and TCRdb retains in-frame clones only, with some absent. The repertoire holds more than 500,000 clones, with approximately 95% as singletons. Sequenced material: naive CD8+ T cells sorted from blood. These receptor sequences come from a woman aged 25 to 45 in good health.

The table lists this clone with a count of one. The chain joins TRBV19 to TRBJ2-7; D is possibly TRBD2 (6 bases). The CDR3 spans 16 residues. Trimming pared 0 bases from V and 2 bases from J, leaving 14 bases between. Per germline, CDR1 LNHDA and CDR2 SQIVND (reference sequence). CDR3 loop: CASSIDSGTGAYEQYF. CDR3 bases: TGTGCCAGTAGTATAGATTCGGGGACGGGGGCCTACGAGCAGTACTTC.

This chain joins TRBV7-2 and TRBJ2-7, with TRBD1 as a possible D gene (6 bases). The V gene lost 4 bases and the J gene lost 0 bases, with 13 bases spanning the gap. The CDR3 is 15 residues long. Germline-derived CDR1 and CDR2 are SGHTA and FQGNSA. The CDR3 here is CASSSYRAFSYEQYF. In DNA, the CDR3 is TGTGCCAGCAGCTCTTACAGGGCTTTCTCCTACGAGCAGTACTTC.

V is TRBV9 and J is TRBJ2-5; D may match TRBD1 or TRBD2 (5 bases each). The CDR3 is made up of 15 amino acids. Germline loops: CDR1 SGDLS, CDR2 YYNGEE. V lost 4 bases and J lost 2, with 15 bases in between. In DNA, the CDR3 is TGTGCCAGCAGCATGAGGAATTGGGGGCAAGAGACCCAGTACTTC. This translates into CASSMRNWGQETQYF.

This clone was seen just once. DNA of the CDR3: TGTGCCAGCAGGCCAAACACAGGGAGGCACGCTTTCTTT. Encoded protein: CASRPNTGRHAFF. The chain couples TRBV27 to TRBJ1-1, with TRBD1 as a possible D gene (6 bases). The CDR3 length is 13 residues. V was trimmed by 6 bases and J by 11 bases, leaving 19 bases between them. The germline CDR1 and CDR2 sequences are MNHEY and SMNVEV (reference sequence).

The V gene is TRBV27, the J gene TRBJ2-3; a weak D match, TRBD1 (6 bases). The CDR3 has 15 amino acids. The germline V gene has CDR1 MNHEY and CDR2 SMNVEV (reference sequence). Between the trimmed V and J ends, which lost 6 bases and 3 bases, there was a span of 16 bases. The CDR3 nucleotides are TGTGCCAGCAGGGCCCTTGGGGGCGGGACAGATACGCAGTATTTT. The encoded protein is CASRALGGGTDTQYF.

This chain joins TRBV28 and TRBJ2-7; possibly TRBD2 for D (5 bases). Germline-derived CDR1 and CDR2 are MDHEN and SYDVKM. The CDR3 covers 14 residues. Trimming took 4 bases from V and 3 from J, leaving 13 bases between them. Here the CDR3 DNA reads TGTGCCAGCAGTTGGTCAGCGGAAGACTACGAGCAGTACTTC. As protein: CASSWSAEDYEQYF.

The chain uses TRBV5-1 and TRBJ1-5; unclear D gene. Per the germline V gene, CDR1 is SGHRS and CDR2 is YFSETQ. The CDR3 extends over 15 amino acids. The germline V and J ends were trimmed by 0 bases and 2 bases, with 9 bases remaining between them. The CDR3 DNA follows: TGCGCCAGCAGCTTGGCGGTCACAGGCAATCAGCCCCAGCATTTT. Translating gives CASSLAVTGNQPQHF.

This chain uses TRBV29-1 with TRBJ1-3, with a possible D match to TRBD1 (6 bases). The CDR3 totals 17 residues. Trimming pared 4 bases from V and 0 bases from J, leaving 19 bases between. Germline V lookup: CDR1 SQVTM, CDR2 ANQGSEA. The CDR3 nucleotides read TGCAGCGTTGTAGGGCCTTCACAGGGTGTCTCTGGAAACACCATATATTTT. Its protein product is CSVVGPSQGVSGNTIYF.

The CDR3 here is CASSLVSRDVLTGELFF. DNA for the CDR3: TGTGCCAGCAGCTTAGTTAGTCGGGACGTTCTTACCGGGGAGCTGTTTTTT. The rearrangement links TRBV7-8 to TRBJ2-2, with D perhaps matching TRBD1 or TRBD2 (5 bases each). V lost 1 base and J 5 bases, leaving 17 bases between the germline ends. Germline V gives CDR1 SGHVS, CDR2 FQNEAQ. The CDR3 has 17 residues.

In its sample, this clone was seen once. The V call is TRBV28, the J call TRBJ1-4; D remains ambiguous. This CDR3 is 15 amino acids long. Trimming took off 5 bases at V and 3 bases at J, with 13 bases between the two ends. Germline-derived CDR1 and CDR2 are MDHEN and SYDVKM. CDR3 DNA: TGTGCCAGCAGTCCCCCGGACCCAGCTAATGAAAAACTGTTTTTT. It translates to CASSPPDPANEKLFF. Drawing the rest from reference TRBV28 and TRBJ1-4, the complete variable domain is DVKVTQSSRYLVKRTGEKVFLECVQDMDHENMFWYRQDPGLGLRLIYFSYDVKMKEKGDIPEGYSVSREKKERFSLILESASTNQTSMYLCASSPPDPANEKLFFGSGTQLSVL.